This T cell receptor beta chain was identified during a study of CD8 T cells in ankylosing spondylitis. This clonotype was seen a handful of times. Its antigen is unidentified. Using its own MiXCR run on the 5' RACE reads, TCRdb lists one record per CDR3 protein. The profile covers around 430,000 distinct CDR3 sequences, with under 20% appearing a single time and just over 1% taken by the ten largest. This CDR3 is 16 amino acids long. Trimming took 6 bases from V and 1 from J; bases not matched to a gene: 6. Germline assignment: CDR1 MNHNS and CDR2 SASEGT. Study-level findings and limits: Among TCR beta sequences, a motif of several highly homologous variants appeared characteristic of ankylosing spondylitis blood. Clones tied to disease were said to be significantly enriched in matched ankylosing spondylitis synovial fluid.

The material sequenced was blood, either unsorted or a sorted T cell fraction (not recorded which). The rearrangement links TRBV6-1 to TRBJ1-5; 10 bases map to TRBD1. This TCR derives from a male donor with ankylosing spondylitis. CDR3 region: CASRSGQGTSNQPQHF. The DNA of the CDR3 is TGTGCCAGCAGATCGGGACAGGGGACCAGCAATCAGCCCCAGCATTTT.